The T cell receptor beta chain under discussion was sequenced for a study of cytomegalovirus exposure and HLA in healthy donors. The overall study: Out of roughly 200 million T cells, an earlier analysis found over 100 million unique TCR beta sequences in total. Whole-study findings and limits: Previously analyzed data showed that most TCR beta V segments were productive at a frequency of about 90% or about 30%. Certain sequence variants were highly shared and formed a cluster, and this cluster was likely a sequencing artifact. The study put 150 or so TCR beta chains on its list as cytomegalovirus-associated.

Of note for this clone: What it binds is unknown.

Researchers ran the PCR with 60 Vbeta and 13 Jbeta primers. The repertoire was sequenced with immunoSEQ multiplex PCR; TCRdb's copy has only in-frame clones and lacks some. The sample yields about 110,000 clones, over 75% seen once. Sequencing used PBMCs. This TCR came from a man aged 25-40 years in good health and CMV-seronegative.

For the CDR3, the DNA is TGTGCCAGCAGCTCCCGACAGGGTAGCAATCAGCCCCAGCATTTT. This codes for CASSSRQGSNQPQHF. The chain combines TRBV21-1 with TRBJ1-5; the table's D call of TRBD1 was not tested on the DNA. TRBV21-1 is annotated as a pseudogene. There are 15 residues in the CDR3.